This T cell receptor beta chain was captured in a study of control samples from healthy donors and cancer patients. Using immunoSEQ multiplex PCR, the repertoire was profiled, and TCRdb retains in-frame clones only, with some absent. The data contain around 170,000 clones, roughly nine tenths of them singletons. Germline lookup yields CDR1 MNHNS and CDR2 SASEGT. V was pared by 2 bases and J by 3 bases, with 4 bases of the junction left unmatched. The CDR3 is 15 amino acids. The source material was blood. The sequence derives from a man in his thirties or forties in good health. The rearrangement links TRBV6-1 to TRBJ2-1; 7 bases match TRBD2. CDR3 nucleotide sequence: TGTGCCAGCAGTGAAATAGCGGGCCTCTACAATGAGCAGTTCTTC. The encoded protein is CASSEIAGLYNEQFF.